Listed here are 31 T cell receptor beta chains from one sample, sequenced in a study of vaccination and CD4 T cells after COVID-19. Indicated treatment: approximately 10-day PBMC culture with coronavirus spike peptide pools or control peptides (ViraFEST assay). These receptors have no known antigen. The Oncomine TCR Beta short-read assay was applied to DNA of cultured CD4+ T cells. In TCRdb, the PCR reads were re-called with MiXCR into one record per CDR3 protein. The sample shows about 20,000 distinct CDR3 sequences, around 50% of them seen only once. The specimen sequenced was CD4+ T cells from blood, cultured in vitro. These receptors all stem from a human donor who had recovered from COVID-19.

The V call is TRBV6-1, the J call TRBJ1-2; 9 bases agree with TRBD1. V gave up 7 bases and J gave up 4 bases; unmatched junction bases: 7. The CDR3 extends over 14 amino acids. The germline gives CDR1 MNHNS, CDR2 SASEGT. The CDR3 DNA reads as TGTGCCAGCAACCCGGGACAGGGATTCTATGGCTACACCTTC. Translating gives CASNPGQGFYGYTF.

The rearrangement uses TRBV24-1 and TRBJ1-5; D possibly corresponds to TRBD1 (6 bases). The V gene lost 4 bases and the J gene lost 7 bases, with 19 bases spanning the gap. The germline gives CDR1 KGHDR, CDR2 SFDVKD. This CDR3 is 16 amino acids long. The CDR3 here is CATSDNTGIRGQPQHF. In nucleotides, the CDR3 is TGTGCCACCAGTGACAACACAGGGATCCGCGGGCAGCCCCAGCATTTT.

This chain joins TRBV6-2 or TRBV6-3 and TRBJ2-7; TRBD2 agrees at 11 bases. This CDR3 is built from 18 residues. Trimming removed 4 bases from V and 2 bases from J; junction bases left unmatched: 13. Germline CDR1 is MNHEY and CDR2 is SVGEGT. In DNA, the CDR3 is TGTGCCAGCAGTTCCCGTGGTCTAGCGGGGGGTCTAGCCTACGAGCAGTACTTC. Protein sequence: CASSSRGLAGGLAYEQYF.

This rearrangement joins TRBV7-2 to TRBJ2-6, with D tentatively TRBD1 (5 bases). Trimming took off 1 base at V and 0 bases at J, with 25 bases between the two ends. Germline CDR1 and CDR2: SGHTA and FQGNSA. CDR3 length: 22 residues. The DNA of the CDR3 is TGTGCCAGCAGCTTAGTTGGAGTGGTAGGGGATCCGCTCCTCTCTGGGGCCAACGTCCTGACTTTC. Translation gives CASSLVGVVGDPLLSGANVLTF.

The chain recombines TRBV28 with TRBJ2-5, with TRBD1 as a possible D gene (7 bases). Trimming left V 6 bases short and J 2 bases short, with 13 bases between. Germline V CDR1 and CDR2: MDHEN, SYDVKM. The CDR3 runs 14 residues. The CDR3 nucleotides read TGTGCCAGCAGCCTGGGGGGACAGCAAGAGACCCAGTACTTC. The encoded protein is CASSLGGQQETQYF.

The chain carries TRBV20-1 and TRBJ2-1; 8 positions match TRBD2. Germline CDR1 reads DFQATT; CDR2 reads SNEGSKA (reference sequence). The CDR3 loop spans 12 amino acids. V dropped 3 bases and J dropped 6; count of bases not matched to a gene: 1. The CDR3 DNA reads TGCAGTGCTAGCGGGAGGGGCAATGAGCAGTTCTTC. Residues: CSASGRGNEQFF.

Only a few counts were recorded for this clonotype. The genes are TRBV6-1 and TRBJ2-7, with TRBD1 identical over 12 bases. Germline V CDR1 and CDR2: MNHNS, SASEGT. J was trimmed by 7 bases and V by 6 bases; bases with no gene match: 13. The CDR3 loop spans 16 amino acids. DNA of the CDR3: TGTGCCAGCAGCCGGGACAGGGGGCTGGAAGGCGGGGAGCAGTACTTC. It yields the protein CASSRDRGLEGGEQYF.

In this sample, this clonotype turned up a few times. The chain combines TRBV24-1 with TRBJ1-2, with TRBD1 as a possible D gene (5 bases). This CDR3 contains 15 residues. Per germline, CDR1 KGHDR and CDR2 SFDVKD. Trimming pared 8 bases from V and 7 bases from J, leaving 22 bases between. The CDR3 DNA follows: TGTGCCACCACTGGTTGGGGACGGCCCAGGCGTGGCTACACCTTC. This translates into CATTGWGRPRRGYTF.

The rearrangement uses TRBV24-1 and TRBJ2-3, with 7 positions matching TRBD1. The CDR3 is made up of 17 amino acids. V gave up 3 bases and J gave up 4 bases; unmatched junction bases: 12. CDR1 and CDR2 from the germline V gene are KGHDR and SFDVKD. CDR3 residues: CATSDARGQPAADTQYF. The CDR3, as DNA: TGTGCCACCAGTGATGCACGGGGACAGCCGGCCGCAGATACGCAGTATTTT.

The chain joins TRBV12-3 or TRBV12-4 to TRBJ1-1; D may be TRBD1 (5 bases). Trimming removed 8 bases at V and 0 bases at J, with 13 bases between. The CDR3 runs 14 residues. CDR3 residues: CASRWGGVNTEAFF. CDR3 nucleotide sequence: TGTGCCAGCCGATGGGGGGGGGTGAACACTGAAGCTTTCTTT.

This clonotype occurred a few times. This rearrangement joins TRBV7-9 to TRBJ2-7, with a weak D call TRBD2 (5 bases). Germline V lookup: CDR1 SEHNR, CDR2 FQNEAQ (reference sequence). Trimming left V 6 bases short and J 1 base short, with 7 bases between. CDR3 size: 12 residues. The CDR3 spells CASSRGSYEQYF. CDR3 in DNA: TGTGCCAGCAGTAGAGGGTCCTACGAGCAGTACTTC.

The chain recombines TRBV6-1 with TRBJ2-1; no clear D. This CDR3 is 17 amino acids long. CDR1 is MNHNS, CDR2 SASEGT, per germline. V lost 5 bases and J 0 bases, leaving 17 bases between the germline ends. The CDR3 nucleotides are TGTGCCAGCAGTCCTTACCCCCGGATCAGCTCCTACAATGAGCAGTTCTTC. It encodes CASSPYPRISSYNEQFF.

V gene TRBV12-3 or TRBV12-4 combines with J gene TRBJ1-3; D not certain. The CDR3 is made up of 14 amino acids. The ends were cut back, 5 bases at V and 3 bases at J, with 11 bases in the middle. CDR3 in DNA: TGTGCCAGCAGTGGCAGTTGGGGTGGAAACACCATATATTTT. The encoded protein is CASSGSWGGNTIYF.

This CDR3 reads CATTHGGIYEKLFF. DNA for the CDR3: TGTGCGACGACCCATGGGGGGATATATGAAAAACTGTTTTTT. The gene calls are TRBV28 and TRBJ1-4; a possible D gene is TRBD1 (5 bases). The CDR3 loop spans 14 amino acids. Germline V gives CDR1 MDHEN, CDR2 SYDVKM.

V gene TRBV12-3 or TRBV12-4 combines with J gene TRBJ2-1; 7 bases line up with TRBD1. CDR3 length: 15 amino acids. J was trimmed by 7 bases and V by 5 bases; bases with no gene match: 11. CDR3 sequence: CASSRNRGLLNEQFF. The CDR3 coding sequence is TGTGCCAGCAGTCGTAACAGGGGCCTTCTTAATGAGCAGTTCTTC.

This clonotype came up a few times. The chain recombines TRBV7-2 with TRBJ2-5; 9 positions match TRBD2. Germline assignment: CDR1 SGHTA and CDR2 FQGNSA. The CDR3 has 16 residues. The V and J ends lost 1 base and 4 bases, in that order; junction bases with no gene match: 7. The CDR3 nucleotides are TGTGCCAGCAGCTTAGTCGAGAGTAGCGGGAGAGAGACCCAGTACTTC. Its protein is CASSLVESSGRETQYF. Full variable domain (remainder filled in from reference TRBV7-2 and TRBJ2-5): GAGVSQSPSNKVTEKGKDVELRCDPISGHTALYWYRQSLGQGLEFLIYFQGNSAPDKSGLPSDRFSAERTGGSVSTLTIQRTQQEDSAVYLCASSLVESSGRETQYFGPGTRLLVL.

This clonotype has a handful of counts. The chain has TRBV7-2 and TRBJ1-2; D call uncertain. Germline assignment: CDR1 SGHTA and CDR2 FQGNSA. V was clipped by 0 bases and J by 0 bases, with 14 bases between them. The CDR3 runs to 17 residues. Written as DNA, the CDR3 is TGTGCCAGCAGCTTAGCGCAAGGGCTCGCAGCTAACTATGGCTACACCTTC. It encodes CASSLAQGLAANYGYTF.

The chain combines TRBV11-2 with TRBJ2-5, with 13 nucleotides matching TRBD2. Looked up from germline, CDR1 is SGHAT and CDR2 is FQNNGV. Trimming at V came to 0 bases and at J to 3 bases, leaving 7 bases not matched to a gene. The CDR3 is 18 amino acids. The CDR3: CASSLDWGTSGNKETQYF. In DNA, the CDR3 is TGTGCCAGCAGCTTAGATTGGGGGACTAGCGGGAACAAAGAGACCCAGTACTTC.

The sample holds one count of this clonotype. The V and J genes are TRBV7-9 and TRBJ2-7; 10 bases are shared with TRBD1. Germline-derived CDR1 and CDR2 are SEHNR and FQNEAQ (reference sequence). This CDR3 comprises 15 residues. The V segment lost 5 bases and the J segment 7 bases; nucleotides outside the gene matches: 11. CDR3 sequence (DNA): TGTGCCAGCAGCGAGGGGACAGGGGTTTTGCGGGAGCAGTACTTC. It yields the protein CASSEGTGVLREQYF.

The rearrangement uses TRBV20-1 and TRBJ2-3; 14 nucleotides agree with TRBD2. V lost 3 bases to trimming and J lost 2 bases; unmatched junction nucleotides: 1. Germline V gives CDR1 DFQATT, CDR2 SNEGSKA (reference sequence). The CDR3 contains 15 residues. The CDR3 reads CSARTSGRDTDTQYF. CDR3 DNA: TGCAGTGCTAGGACTAGCGGGAGGGACACAGATACGCAGTATTTT.

V gene TRBV11-2 combines with J gene TRBJ2-7; D possibly corresponds to TRBD1 (5 bases). V was trimmed by 5 bases and J by 4 bases, leaving 12 bases between them. The germline CDR1 and CDR2 sequences are SGHAT and FQNNGV. CDR3 length: 13 residues. This chain's CDR3 is CASSRVRVYEQYF. Written as DNA, the CDR3 is TGTGCCAGCAGCCGAGTCAGGGTTTACGAGCAGTACTTC.

A single count supports this clonotype. This chain connects TRBV20-1 to TRBJ2-7; no clear D gene. Germline lookup yields CDR1 DFQATT and CDR2 SNEGSKA (reference sequence). This CDR3 has 12 residues. V was shortened by 0 bases and J by 4 bases, with 7 bases between the two germline ends. The CDR3 is CSARESSYEQYF. CDR3 coding DNA: TGCAGTGCTAGAGAGTCGAGTTACGAGCAGTACTTC.

V is TRBV6-2 or TRBV6-3 and J is TRBJ1-1, with a possible D match to TRBD1 (5 bases). Trimming took off 2 bases at V and 0 bases at J, with 22 bases between the two ends. The CDR3 covers 19 residues. The germline CDR1 and CDR2 sequences are MNHEY and SVGEGT. CDR3: CASSYQGGGYSYMNTEAFF. The CDR3 DNA sequence: TGTGCCAGCAGTTACCAGGGCGGCGGATACTCGTACATGAACACTGAAGCTTTCTTT.

The chain uses TRBV5-4 and TRBJ2-3, with 8 bases aligning to TRBD1. Germline CDR1 SGHNT, CDR2 YYREEE (reference sequence). The ends lost 2 bases at V and 6 bases at J; junction bases unmatched: 11. This CDR3 region has 16 residues. In DNA, the CDR3 is TGTGCCAGCAGCTTCGCCCAGGGGGCAAGGGGTGATACGCAGTATTTT. Its translation is CASSFAQGARGDTQYF.

This clonotype was seen just once. J is TRBJ2-1 and V is TRBV12-5; D remains unclear. Germline values: CDR1 LGHNT, CDR2 FRNRAP. Trimming shortened V by 1 base and J by 3 bases, and 13 bases separated the two germline ends. The length of the CDR3 is 16 residues. The CDR3 sequence is CASGLAIRRDYNEQFF. The CDR3 nucleotides are TGTGCTAGTGGTTTGGCCATCAGGCGCGACTACAATGAGCAGTTCTTC.

The gene calls are TRBV25-1 and TRBJ2-5, with 12 bases fitting TRBD2. The germline V gene has CDR1 MGHDK and CDR2 SYGVNS. The CDR3 is 16 residues long. Trimming removed 3 bases from V and 5 bases from J; junction bases left unmatched: 7. The CDR3 spells CASSERGTSGYETQYF. The CDR3 nucleotides are TGTGCCAGCAGTGAGAGGGGGACTAGCGGGTATGAGACCCAGTACTTC.

This chain connects TRBV7-2 to TRBJ2-7; D is perhaps TRBD2 (5 bases). V shed 5 bases and J shed 2 bases, with 13 bases lying between them. CDR3 length: 14 residues. CDR1 and CDR2 (germline): SGHTA, FQGNSA. CDR3 sequence reads: CASSRRRGTYEQYF. CDR3 coding DNA: TGTGCCAGCAGCCGCCGGAGAGGGACCTACGAGCAGTACTTC.

The rearrangement uses TRBV6-1 and TRBJ1-3; 9 bases line up with TRBD1. The V and J ends lost 3 bases and 2 bases, in that order; junction bases with no gene match: 2. CDR1 MNHNS and CDR2 SASEGT come from the germline V gene. CDR3 length: 15 residues. The CDR3 protein is CASSEGQGAGNTIYF. Here the CDR3 DNA reads TGTGCCAGCAGTGAGGGACAGGGAGCTGGAAACACCATATATTTT.

V is TRBV6-2 or TRBV6-3 and J is TRBJ2-7; 11 bases match TRBD2. The CDR3 contains 14 residues. Germline loops: CDR1 MNHEY, CDR2 SVGEGT. After removal of 8 bases from V and 2 bases from J, the junction contained 5 bases not matched to a gene. Here the CDR3 reads CASRRLAGTYEQYF. The CDR3 DNA is TGTGCCAGCCGACGACTAGCGGGGACCTACGAGCAGTACTTC.

This chain links TRBV14 with TRBJ2-1, with D possibly being TRBD1 (7 bases). The CDR3 is 17 residues long. The V end was cut by 0 bases, the J end by 4 bases, with 16 bases between. The V gene's germline CDR1 is SGHDN and CDR2 FVKESK. The CDR3 DNA reads TGTGCCAGCAGCCAAGATCGTTGGCAGGGGGGATACAATGAGCAGTTCTTC. It yields the protein CASSQDRWQGGYNEQFF.

The chain recombines TRBV7-2 with TRBJ2-1; D gene uncertain. Trimming took off 5 bases at V and 4 bases at J, with 9 bases between the two ends. Germline CDR1 is SGHTA and CDR2 is FQGNSA. The CDR3 totals 13 residues. The CDR3 sequence: CASSLNPYNEQFF. For the CDR3, the DNA is TGTGCCAGCAGCCTAAATCCTTACAATGAGCAGTTCTTC.